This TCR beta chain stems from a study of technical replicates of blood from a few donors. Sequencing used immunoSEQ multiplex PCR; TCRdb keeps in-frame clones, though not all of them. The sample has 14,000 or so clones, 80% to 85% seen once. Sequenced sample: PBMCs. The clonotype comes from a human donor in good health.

CDR3 bases: TGTGCCAGCAGCCCCGGGGGGGGTAATGAAAAACTGTTTTTT. Protein: CASSPGGGNEKLFF. The rearrangement uses TRBV5-4 and TRBJ1-4; tentative D call: TRBD1 (5 bases). CDR1 SGHNT and CDR2 YYREEE come from the germline V gene (reference sequence). There are 14 residues in the CDR3. V gave up 4 bases and J gave up 4 bases, with 11 bases separating them.